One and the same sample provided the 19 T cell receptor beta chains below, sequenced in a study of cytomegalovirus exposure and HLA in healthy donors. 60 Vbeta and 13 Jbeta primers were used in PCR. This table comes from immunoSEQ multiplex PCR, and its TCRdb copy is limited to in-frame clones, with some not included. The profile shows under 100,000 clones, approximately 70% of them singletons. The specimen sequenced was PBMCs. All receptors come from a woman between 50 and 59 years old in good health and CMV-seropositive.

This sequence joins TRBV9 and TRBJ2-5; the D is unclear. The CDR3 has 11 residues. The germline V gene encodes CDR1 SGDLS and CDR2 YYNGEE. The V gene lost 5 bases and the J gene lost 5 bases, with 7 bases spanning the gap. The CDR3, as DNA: TGTGCCAGCAGTTCTCGGGAGACCCAGTACTTC. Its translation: CASSSRETQYF.

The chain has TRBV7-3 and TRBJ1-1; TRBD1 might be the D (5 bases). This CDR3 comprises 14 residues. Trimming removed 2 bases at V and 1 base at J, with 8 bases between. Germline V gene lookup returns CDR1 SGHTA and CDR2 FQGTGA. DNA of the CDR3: TGTGCCAGCAGCTTAGGACATCAGAACACTGAAGCTTTCTTT. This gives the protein CASSLGHQNTEAFF.

The CDR3 sequence: CASSLRTGNSGELFF. Here the CDR3 DNA reads TGTGCCAGCAGCTTAAGGACAGGGAATAGCGGGGAGCTGTTTTTT. The chain is built from TRBV11-2 and TRBJ2-2; 8 nucleotides agree with TRBD1. V gave up 2 bases and J gave up 7 bases; unmatched junction bases: 6. This CDR3 contains 15 residues. CDR1 and CDR2 (germline): SGHAT, FQNNGV.

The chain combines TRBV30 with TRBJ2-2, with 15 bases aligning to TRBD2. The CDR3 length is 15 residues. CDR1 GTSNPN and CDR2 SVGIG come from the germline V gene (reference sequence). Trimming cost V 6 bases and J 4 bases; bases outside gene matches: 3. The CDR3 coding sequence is TGTGCCTGCATGGGACTAGCGGGAGGCACCGGGGAGCTGTTTTTT. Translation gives CACMGLAGGTGELFF.

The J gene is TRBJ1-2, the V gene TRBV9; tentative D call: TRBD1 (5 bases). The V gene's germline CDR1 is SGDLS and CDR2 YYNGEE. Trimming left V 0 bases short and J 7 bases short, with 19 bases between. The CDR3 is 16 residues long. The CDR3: CASSVGQAGGLLGYTF. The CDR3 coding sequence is TGTGCCAGCAGCGTAGGGCAGGCGGGGGGTCTGCTTGGCTACACCTTC.

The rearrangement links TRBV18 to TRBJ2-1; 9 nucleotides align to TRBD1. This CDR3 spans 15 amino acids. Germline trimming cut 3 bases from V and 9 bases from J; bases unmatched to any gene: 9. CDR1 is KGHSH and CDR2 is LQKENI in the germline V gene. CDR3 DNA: TGTGCCAGCTCACCTTTTTGGGACAGGGAAGGTGAGCAGTTCTTC. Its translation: CASSPFWDREGEQFF.

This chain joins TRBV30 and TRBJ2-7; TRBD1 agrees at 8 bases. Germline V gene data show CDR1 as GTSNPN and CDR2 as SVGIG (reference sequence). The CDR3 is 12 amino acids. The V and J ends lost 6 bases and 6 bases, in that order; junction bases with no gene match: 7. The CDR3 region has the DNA TGTGCCTGTGGACAGGGCGTGAGCGAGCAGTACTTC. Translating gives CACGQGVSEQYF.

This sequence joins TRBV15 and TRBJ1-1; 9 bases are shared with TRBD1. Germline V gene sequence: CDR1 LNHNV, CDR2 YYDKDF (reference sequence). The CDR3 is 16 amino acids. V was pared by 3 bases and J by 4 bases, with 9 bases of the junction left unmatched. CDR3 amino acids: CATSRGQGYEGTEAFF. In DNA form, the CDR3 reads TGTGCCACCAGCAGGGGACAGGGTTATGAGGGCACTGAAGCTTTCTTT.

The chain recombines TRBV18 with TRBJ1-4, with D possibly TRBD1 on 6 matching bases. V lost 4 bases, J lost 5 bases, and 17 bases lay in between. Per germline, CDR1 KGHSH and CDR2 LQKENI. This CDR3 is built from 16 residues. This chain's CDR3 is CASSRVQTGLNEKLFF. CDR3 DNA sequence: TGTGCCAGCTCACGCGTTCAGACAGGACTGAATGAAAAACTGTTTTTT.

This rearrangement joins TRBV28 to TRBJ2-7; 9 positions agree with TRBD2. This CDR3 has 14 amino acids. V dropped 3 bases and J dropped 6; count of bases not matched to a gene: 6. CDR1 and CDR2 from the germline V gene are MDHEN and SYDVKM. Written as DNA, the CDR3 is TGTGCCAGCAGTTTTGCTAGCGGGGTCCGCGAGCAGTACTTC. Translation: CASSFASGVREQYF. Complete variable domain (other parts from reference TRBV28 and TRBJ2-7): DVKVTQSSRYLVKRTGEKVFLECVQDMDHENMFWYRQDPGLGLRLIYFSYDVKMKEKGDIPEGYSVSREKKERFSLILESASTNQTSMYLCASSFASGVREQYFGPGTRLTVT.

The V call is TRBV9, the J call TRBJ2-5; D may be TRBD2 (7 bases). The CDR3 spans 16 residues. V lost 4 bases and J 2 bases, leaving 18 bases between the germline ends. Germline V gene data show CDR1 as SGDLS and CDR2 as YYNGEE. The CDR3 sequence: CASSHREGRDQETQYF. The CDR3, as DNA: TGTGCCAGCAGCCACAGGGAGGGCAGGGATCAAGAGACCCAGTACTTC.

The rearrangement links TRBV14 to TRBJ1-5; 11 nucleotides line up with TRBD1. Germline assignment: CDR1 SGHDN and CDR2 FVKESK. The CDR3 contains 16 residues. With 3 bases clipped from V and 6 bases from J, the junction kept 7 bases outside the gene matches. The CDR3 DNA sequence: TGTGCCAGCAGCCAGCGTGGACAGGGGGCAAGTCAGCCCCAGCATTTT. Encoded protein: CASSQRGQGASQPQHF.

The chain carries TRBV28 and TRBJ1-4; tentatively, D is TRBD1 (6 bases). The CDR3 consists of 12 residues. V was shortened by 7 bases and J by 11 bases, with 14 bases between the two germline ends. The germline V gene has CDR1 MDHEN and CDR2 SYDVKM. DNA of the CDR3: TGTGCCAGCAAAACGGGCCAGGGGAAACTGTTTTTT. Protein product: CASKTGQGKLFF.

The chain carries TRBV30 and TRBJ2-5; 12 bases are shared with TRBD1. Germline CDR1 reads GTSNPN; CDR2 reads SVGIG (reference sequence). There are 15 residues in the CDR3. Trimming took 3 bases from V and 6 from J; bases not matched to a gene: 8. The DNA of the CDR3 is TGTGCCTGGAGCGAAGGGACAGGGGGCGGGAAGACCCAGTACTTC. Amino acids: CAWSEGTGGGKTQYF.

The CDR3 bases are TGTGCCAGCAGCTTAACGTCAGGAACGCAAGAGACCCAGTACTTC. It translates to CASSLTSGTQETQYF. The chain recombines TRBV7-3 with TRBJ2-5; D uncertain. V lost 0 bases to trimming and J lost 2 bases, with 10 bases between them. This CDR3 is built from 15 residues. Germline loops: CDR1 SGHTA, CDR2 FQGTGA.

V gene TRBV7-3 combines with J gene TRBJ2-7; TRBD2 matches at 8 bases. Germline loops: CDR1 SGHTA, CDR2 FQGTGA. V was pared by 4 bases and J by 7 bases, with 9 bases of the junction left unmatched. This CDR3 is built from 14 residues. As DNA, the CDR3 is TGTGCCAGCAGCTCGCAAGCGGGAGTGGGAGAGCAGTACTTC. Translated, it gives CASSSQAGVGEQYF. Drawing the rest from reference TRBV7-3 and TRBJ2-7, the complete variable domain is GAGVSQTPSNKVTEKGKYVELRCDPISGHTALYWYRQSLGQGPEFLIYFQGTGAADDSGLPNDRFFAVRPEGSVSTLKIQRTERGDSAVYLCASSSQAGVGEQYFGPGTRLTVT.

The CDR3 bases are TGTGCCAGCCGTCCCGGCGGCGGGAGAGAGACCGGGGAGCTGTTTTTT. Translation: CASRPGGGRETGELFF. V is TRBV9 and J is TRBJ2-2; 7 positions agree with TRBD2. Germline CDR1 is SGDLS and CDR2 is YYNGEE. The J segment lost 5 bases and the V segment lost 7 bases, leaving 14 bases of the junction unmatched. The CDR3 contains 16 residues.

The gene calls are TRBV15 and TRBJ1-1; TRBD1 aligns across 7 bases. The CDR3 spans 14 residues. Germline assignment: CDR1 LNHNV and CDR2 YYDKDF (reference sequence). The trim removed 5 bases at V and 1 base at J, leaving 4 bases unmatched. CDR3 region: CATSLQGRNTEAFF. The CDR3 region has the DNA TGTGCCACCAGCTTACAGGGGCGGAACACTGAAGCTTTCTTT.

The CDR3 region has the DNA TGTGCCAGCAGCTCCCCCGAAAAGCGAGACACCGGGGAGCTGTTTTTT. Translation gives CASSSPEKRDTGELFF. The genes are TRBV5-4 and TRBJ2-2; no clear D. Germline V gene data show CDR1 as SGHNT and CDR2 as YYREEE (reference sequence). The CDR3 has 16 amino acids. The V end lost 3 bases, the J end lost 3 bases, and 15 bases lay between the germline ends.